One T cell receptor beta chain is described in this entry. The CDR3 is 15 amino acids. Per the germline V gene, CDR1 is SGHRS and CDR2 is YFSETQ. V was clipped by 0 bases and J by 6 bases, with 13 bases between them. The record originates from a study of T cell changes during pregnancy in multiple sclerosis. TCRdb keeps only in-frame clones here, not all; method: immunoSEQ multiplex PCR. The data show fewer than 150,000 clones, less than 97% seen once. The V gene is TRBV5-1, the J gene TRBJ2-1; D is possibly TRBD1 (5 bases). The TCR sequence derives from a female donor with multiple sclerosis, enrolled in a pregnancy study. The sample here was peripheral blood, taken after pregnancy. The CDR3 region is CASSLAGRGLNEQFF. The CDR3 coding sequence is TGCGCCAGCAGCTTGGCTGGAAGGGGCCTCAATGAGCAGTTCTTC.